This T cell receptor (beta chain) was identified in a study of cytomegalovirus exposure and HLA in healthy donors. Study findings and constraints: In vitro confirmation showed a few CMV-associated chains to be CMV antigen specific.

60 Vbeta and 13 Jbeta primers were used in PCR. Some clones are missing from TCRdb's copy, which holds only in-frame ones; the method was immunoSEQ multiplex PCR. The table shows approximately 130,000 clones, with approximately 80% occurring only once. With V trimmed by 0 bases and J by 8 bases, 6 bases remained unmatched. The CDR3 is 15 residues long. Germline V gene lookup returns CDR1 LNHDA and CDR2 SQIVND (reference sequence). Points on this clone: Its antigen remains unidentified.

The specimen sequenced was PBMCs. The TCR originated in a man aged 25 to 40 in good health and CMV-seronegative. J is TRBJ2-4 and V is TRBV19; 8 bases line up with TRBD1. This CDR3 is CASSIDRDRLYIQYF. The CDR3 region has the DNA TGTGCCAGTAGTATAGATCGGGACAGGTTATACATTCAGTACTTC. The whole variable domain, filled in from reference TRBV19 and TRBJ2-4, reads DGGITQSPKYLFRKEGQNVTLSCEQNLNHDAMYWYRQDPGQGLRLIYYSQIVNDFQKGDIAEGYSVSREKKESFPLTVTSAQKNPTAFYLCASSIDRDRLYIQYFGAGTRLSVL.